This passage covers 3 T cell receptor beta chains from one sample sequenced in a study of control samples from healthy donors and cancer patients. The data were produced by immunoSEQ multiplex PCR, yet TCRdb's version contains in-frame clones alone and is incomplete. The sample includes roughly 120,000 clones, roughly nine tenths of them seen just once. Sequenced sample: blood. The receptors derive from a young woman in good health.

The rearrangement joins TRBV15 to TRBJ1-4; the D is unclear. V shed 7 bases and J shed 0 bases, with 12 bases lying between them. The CDR3 is 15 residues long. The germline V gene has CDR1 LNHNV and CDR2 YYDKDF (reference sequence). CDR3 amino acids: CATTFGASTNEKLFF. In nucleotides, the CDR3 is TGTGCCACCACTTTCGGAGCTTCAACTAATGAAAAACTGTTTTTT.

This clone was counted between two and nine times. The chain employs TRBV28 and TRBJ2-3; D is possibly TRBD1 (5 bases). In germline, CDR1 is MDHEN, CDR2 SYDVKM. Trimming removed 5 bases from V and 3 bases from J, with 12 bases in between. This CDR3 has 14 amino acids. The CDR3 coding sequence is TGTGCCAGCAGTACGACCCGACAGACAGATACGCAGTATTTT. Its translation: CASSTTRQTDTQYF.

The V call is TRBV12-5, the J call TRBJ1-1, with D possibly being TRBD1 (5 bases). V was shortened by 4 bases and J by 6 bases, with 12 bases between the two germline ends. This CDR3 has 13 residues. Germline values: CDR1 LGHNT, CDR2 FRNRAP. The CDR3 loop is CASGSRVRAEAFF. The CDR3 DNA reads as TGTGCTAGTGGTTCCAGGGTTAGGGCTGAAGCTTTCTTT.